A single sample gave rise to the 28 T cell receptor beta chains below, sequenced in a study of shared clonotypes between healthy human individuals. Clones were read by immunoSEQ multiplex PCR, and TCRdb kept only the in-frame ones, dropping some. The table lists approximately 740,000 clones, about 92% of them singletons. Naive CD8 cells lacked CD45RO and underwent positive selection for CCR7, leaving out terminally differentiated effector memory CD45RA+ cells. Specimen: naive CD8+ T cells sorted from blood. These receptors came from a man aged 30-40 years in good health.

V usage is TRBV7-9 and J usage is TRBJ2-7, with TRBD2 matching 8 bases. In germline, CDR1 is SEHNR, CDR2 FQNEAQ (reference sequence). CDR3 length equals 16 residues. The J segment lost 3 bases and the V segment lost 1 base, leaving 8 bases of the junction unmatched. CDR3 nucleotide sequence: TGTGCCAGCAGCTTAGATTTGTCGGGAGGGAACTACGAGCAGTACTTC. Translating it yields CASSLDLSGGNYEQYF.

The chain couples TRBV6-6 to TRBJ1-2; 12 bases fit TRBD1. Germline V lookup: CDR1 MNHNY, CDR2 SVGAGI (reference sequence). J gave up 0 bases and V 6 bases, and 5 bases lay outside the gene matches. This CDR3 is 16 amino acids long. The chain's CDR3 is CASRPRDRGPNYGYTF. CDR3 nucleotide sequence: TGTGCCAGCAGACCCCGGGACAGGGGGCCTAACTATGGCTACACCTTC.

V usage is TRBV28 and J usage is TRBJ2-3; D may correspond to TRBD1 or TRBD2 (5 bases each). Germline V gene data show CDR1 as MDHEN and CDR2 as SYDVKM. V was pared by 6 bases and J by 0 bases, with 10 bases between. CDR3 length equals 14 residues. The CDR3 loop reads CASRPWGSTDTQYF. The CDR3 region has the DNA TGTGCCAGCAGGCCGTGGGGGAGCACAGATACGCAGTATTTT.

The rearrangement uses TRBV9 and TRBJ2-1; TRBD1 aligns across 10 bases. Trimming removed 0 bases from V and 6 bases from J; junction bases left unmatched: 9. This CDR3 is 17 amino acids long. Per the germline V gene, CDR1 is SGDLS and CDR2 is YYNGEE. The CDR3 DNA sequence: TGTGCCAGCAGCGTAGCTACAGGGGGACAGGGGCTCAATGAGCAGTTCTTC. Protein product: CASSVATGGQGLNEQFF. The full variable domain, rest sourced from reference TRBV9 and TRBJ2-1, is DSGVTQTPKHLITATGQRVTLRCSPRSGDLSVYWYQQSLDQGLQFLIQYYNGEERAKGNILERFSAQQFPDLHSELNLSSLELGDSALYFCASSVATGGQGLNEQFFGPGTRLTVL.

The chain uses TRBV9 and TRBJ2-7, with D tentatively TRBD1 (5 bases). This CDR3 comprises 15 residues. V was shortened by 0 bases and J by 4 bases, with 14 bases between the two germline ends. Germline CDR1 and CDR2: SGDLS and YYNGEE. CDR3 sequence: CASSVGQNYNYEQYF. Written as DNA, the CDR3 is TGTGCCAGCAGCGTAGGACAGAATTATAATTACGAGCAGTACTTC.

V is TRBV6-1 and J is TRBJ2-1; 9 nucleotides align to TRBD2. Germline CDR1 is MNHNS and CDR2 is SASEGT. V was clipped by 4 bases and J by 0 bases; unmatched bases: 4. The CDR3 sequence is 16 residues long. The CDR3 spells CASSVIAGDSYNEQFF. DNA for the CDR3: TGTGCCAGCAGTGTAATAGCGGGAGACTCCTACAATGAGCAGTTCTTC.

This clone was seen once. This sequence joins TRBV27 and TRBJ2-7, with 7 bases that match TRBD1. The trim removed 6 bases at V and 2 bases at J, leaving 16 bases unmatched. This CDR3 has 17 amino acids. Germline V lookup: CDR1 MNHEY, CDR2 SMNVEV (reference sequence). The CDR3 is CASSFRDETGTPYEQYF. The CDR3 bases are TGTGCCAGCAGCTTTAGGGACGAGACAGGGACCCCCTACGAGCAGTACTTC.

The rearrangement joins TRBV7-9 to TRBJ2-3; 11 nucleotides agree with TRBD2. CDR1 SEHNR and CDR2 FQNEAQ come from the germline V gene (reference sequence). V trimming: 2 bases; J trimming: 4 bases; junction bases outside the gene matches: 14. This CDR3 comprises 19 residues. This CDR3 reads CASSLLSVKGTSGPDTQYF. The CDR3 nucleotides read TGTGCCAGCAGCTTATTGTCGGTGAAAGGGACTAGCGGCCCAGATACGCAGTATTTT.

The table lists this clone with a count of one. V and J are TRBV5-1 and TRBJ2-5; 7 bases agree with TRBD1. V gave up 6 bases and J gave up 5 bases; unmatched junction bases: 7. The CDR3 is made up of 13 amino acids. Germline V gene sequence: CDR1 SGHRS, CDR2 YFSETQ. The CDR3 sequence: CASKQGMEETQYF. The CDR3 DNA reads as TGCGCCAGCAAACAGGGGATGGAGGAGACCCAGTACTTC. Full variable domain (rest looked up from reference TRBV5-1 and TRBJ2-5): KAGVTQTPRYLIKTRGQQVTLSCSPISGHRSVSWYQQTPGQGLQFLFEYFSETQRNKGNFPGRFSGRQFSNSRSEMNVSTLELGDSALYLCASKQGMEETQYFGPGTRLLVL.

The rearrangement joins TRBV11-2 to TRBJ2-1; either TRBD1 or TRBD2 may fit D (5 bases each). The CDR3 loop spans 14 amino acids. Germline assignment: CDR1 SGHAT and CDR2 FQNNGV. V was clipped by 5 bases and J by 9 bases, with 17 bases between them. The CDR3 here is CASSLGVGVGEQFF. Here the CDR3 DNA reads TGTGCCAGCAGCCTGGGGGTAGGGGTCGGTGAGCAGTTCTTC.

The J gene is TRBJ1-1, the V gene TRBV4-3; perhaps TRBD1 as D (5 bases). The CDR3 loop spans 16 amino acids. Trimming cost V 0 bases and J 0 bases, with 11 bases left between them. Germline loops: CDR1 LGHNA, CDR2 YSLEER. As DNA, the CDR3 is TGCGCCAGCAGCCAAGATGGGGGTCAGATGAACACTGAAGCTTTCTTT. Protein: CASSQDGGQMNTEAFF.

CDR3 sequence (DNA): TGTGCCAGCAGCCCGTATGGGCAGAACACTGAAGCTTTCTTT. This gives the protein CASSPYGQNTEAFF. The V call is TRBV7-9, the J call TRBJ1-1; D not resolved. Trimming pared 5 bases from V and 1 base from J, leaving 11 bases between. In germline, CDR1 is SEHNR, CDR2 FQNEAQ (reference sequence). The CDR3 consists of 14 residues. Using reference TRBV7-9 and TRBJ1-1 for the parts outside the CDR3, the full variable domain is DTGVSQNPRHKITKRGQNVTFRCDPISEHNRLYWYRQTLGQGPEFLTYFQNEAQLEKSRLLSDRFSAERPKGSFSTLEIQRTEQGDSAMYLCASSPYGQNTEAFFGQGTRLTVV.

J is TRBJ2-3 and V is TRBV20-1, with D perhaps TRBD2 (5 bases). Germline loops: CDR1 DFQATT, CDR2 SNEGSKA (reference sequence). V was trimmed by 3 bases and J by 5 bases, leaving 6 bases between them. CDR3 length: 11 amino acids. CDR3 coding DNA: TGCAGTGCTAGCCGGGGAGATACGCAGTATTTT. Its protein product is CSASRGDTQYF.

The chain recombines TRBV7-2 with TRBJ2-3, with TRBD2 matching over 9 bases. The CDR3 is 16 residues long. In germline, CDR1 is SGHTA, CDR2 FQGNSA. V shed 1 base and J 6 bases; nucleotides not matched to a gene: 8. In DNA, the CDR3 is TGTGCCAGCAGCTTAGAGGCGGGAGGGCCGGGGGATACGCAGTATTTT. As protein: CASSLEAGGPGDTQYF.

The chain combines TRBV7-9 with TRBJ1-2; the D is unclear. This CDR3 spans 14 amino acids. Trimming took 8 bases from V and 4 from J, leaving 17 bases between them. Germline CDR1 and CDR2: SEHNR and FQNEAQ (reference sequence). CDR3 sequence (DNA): TGTGCCAGCGAGTCCAGTGGTTCGGGCTATGGCTACACCTTC. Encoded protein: CASESSGSGYGYTF.

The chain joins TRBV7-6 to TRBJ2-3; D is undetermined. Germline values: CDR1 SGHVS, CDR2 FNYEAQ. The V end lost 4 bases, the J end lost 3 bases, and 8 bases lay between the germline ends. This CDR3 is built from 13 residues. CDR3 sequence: CASSYRLTDTQYF. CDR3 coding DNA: TGTGCCAGCAGCTACCGTTTGACAGATACGCAGTATTTT. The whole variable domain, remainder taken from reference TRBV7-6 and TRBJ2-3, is GAGVSQSPRYKVTKRGQDVALRCDPISGHVSLYWYRQALGQGPEFLTYFNYEAQQDKSGLPNDRFSAERPEGSISTLTIQRTEQRDSAMYRCASSYRLTDTQYFGPGTRLTVL.

Here the CDR3 reads CASSSGQGEVGNTIYF. DNA of the CDR3: TGTGCCAGCAGCTCCGGACAGGGGGAGGTTGGAAACACCATATATTTT. The chain combines TRBV13 with TRBJ1-3; 10 bases are a match to TRBD1. From germline, CDR1 is PRHDT and CDR2 FYEKMQ (reference sequence). The V segment lost 4 bases and the J segment 3 bases; nucleotides outside the gene matches: 6. This CDR3 has 16 residues.

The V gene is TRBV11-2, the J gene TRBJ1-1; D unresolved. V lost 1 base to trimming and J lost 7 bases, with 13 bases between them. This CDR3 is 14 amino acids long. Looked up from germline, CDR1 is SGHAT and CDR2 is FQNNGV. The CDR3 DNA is TGTGCCAGCAGCTTAGCCGCGGCGGGTTATGAAGCTTTCTTT. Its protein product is CASSLAAAGYEAFF.

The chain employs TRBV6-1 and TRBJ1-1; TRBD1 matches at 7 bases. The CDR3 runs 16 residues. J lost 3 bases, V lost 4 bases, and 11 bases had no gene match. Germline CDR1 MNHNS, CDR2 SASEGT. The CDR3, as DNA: TGTGCCAGCAGTGCTTACCCAGACAGGGTGGACACTGAAGCTTTCTTT. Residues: CASSAYPDRVDTEAFF.

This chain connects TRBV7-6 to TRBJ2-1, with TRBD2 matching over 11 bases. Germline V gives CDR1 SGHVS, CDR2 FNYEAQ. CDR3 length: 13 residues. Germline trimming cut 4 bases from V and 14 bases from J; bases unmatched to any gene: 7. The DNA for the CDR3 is TGTGCCAGCAGCTCGACTAGCGGGATTTTGAAGTTCTTC. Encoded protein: CASSSTSGILKFF. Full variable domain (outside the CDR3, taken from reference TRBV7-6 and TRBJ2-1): GAGVSQSPRYKVTKRGQDVALRCDPISGHVSLYWYRQALGQGPEFLTYFNYEAQQDKSGLPNDRFSAERPEGSISTLTIQRTEQRDSAMYRCASSSTSGILKFFGPGTRLTVL.

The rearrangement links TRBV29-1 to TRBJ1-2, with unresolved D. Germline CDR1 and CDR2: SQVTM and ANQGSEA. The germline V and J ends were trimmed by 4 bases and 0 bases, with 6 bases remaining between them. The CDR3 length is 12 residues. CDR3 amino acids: CSVGESNYGYTF. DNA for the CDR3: TGCAGCGTTGGGGAATCTAACTATGGCTACACCTTC.

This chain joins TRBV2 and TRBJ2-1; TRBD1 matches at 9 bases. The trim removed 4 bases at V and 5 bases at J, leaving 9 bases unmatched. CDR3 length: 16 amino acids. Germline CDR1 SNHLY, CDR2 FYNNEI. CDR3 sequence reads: CASSVELTGGDNEQFF. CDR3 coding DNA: TGTGCCAGCAGTGTCGAGTTGACAGGGGGTGACAATGAGCAGTTCTTC.

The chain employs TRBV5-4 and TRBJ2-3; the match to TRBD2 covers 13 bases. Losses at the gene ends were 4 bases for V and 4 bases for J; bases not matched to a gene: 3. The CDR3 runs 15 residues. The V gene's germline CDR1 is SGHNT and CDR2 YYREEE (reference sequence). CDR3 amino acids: CASSIGLAGADTQYF. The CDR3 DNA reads TGTGCCAGCAGCATCGGACTAGCGGGAGCAGATACGCAGTATTTT.

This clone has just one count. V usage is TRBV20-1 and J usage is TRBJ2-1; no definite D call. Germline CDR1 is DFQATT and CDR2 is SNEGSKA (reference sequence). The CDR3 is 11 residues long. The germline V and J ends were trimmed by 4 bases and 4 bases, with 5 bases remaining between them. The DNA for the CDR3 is TGCAGTGCTAAAATATACAATGAGCAGTTCTTC. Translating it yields CSAKIYNEQFF.

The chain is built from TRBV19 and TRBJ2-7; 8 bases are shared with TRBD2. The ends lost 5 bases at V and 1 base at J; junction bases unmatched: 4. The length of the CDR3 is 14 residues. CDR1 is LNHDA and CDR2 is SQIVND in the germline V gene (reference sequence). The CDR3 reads CASSWSGGSYEQYF. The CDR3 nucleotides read TGTGCCAGTAGTTGGAGCGGGGGTTCCTACGAGCAGTACTTC.

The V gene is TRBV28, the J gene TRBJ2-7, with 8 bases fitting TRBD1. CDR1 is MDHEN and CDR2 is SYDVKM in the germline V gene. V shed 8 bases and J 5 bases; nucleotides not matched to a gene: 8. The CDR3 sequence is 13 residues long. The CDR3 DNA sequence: TGTGCCAGCGAGGACAGGGTCAGGGACGAGCAGTACTTC. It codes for CASEDRVRDEQYF.

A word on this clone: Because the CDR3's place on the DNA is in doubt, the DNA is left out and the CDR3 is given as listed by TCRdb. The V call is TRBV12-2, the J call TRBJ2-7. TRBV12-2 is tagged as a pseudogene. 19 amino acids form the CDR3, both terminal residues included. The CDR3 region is CASPWGSGTHHHYSTEQYF.

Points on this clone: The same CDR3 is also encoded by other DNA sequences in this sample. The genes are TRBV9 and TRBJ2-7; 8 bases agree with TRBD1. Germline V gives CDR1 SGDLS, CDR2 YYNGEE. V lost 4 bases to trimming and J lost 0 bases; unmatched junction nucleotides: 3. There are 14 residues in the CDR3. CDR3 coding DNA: TGTGCCAGCAGCCCCGGGACAGGCTCCTACGAGCAGTACTTC. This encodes CASSPGTGSYEQYF.